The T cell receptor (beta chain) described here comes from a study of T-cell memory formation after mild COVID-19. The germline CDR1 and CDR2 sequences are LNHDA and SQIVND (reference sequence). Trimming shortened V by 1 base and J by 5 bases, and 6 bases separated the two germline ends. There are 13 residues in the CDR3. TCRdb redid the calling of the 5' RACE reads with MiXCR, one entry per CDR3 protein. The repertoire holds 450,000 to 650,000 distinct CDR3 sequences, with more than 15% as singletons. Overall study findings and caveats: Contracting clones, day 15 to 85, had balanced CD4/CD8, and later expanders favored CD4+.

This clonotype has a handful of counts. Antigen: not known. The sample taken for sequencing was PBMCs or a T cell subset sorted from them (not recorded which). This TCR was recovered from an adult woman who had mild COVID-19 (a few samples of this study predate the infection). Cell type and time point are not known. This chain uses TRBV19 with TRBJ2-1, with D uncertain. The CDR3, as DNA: TGTGCCAGTAGTATAGCGCCGAACAATGAGCAGTTCTTC. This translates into CASSIAPNNEQFF.